The 23 T cell receptor beta chains presented below share a single source sample, sequenced in a study of cytomegalovirus exposure and HLA in healthy donors. It was with 60 Vbeta and 13 Jbeta primers that the PCR ran. Profiling relied on immunoSEQ multiplex PCR, and the TCRdb table lists in-frame clones only, not all of them. The sample holds approximately 180,000 clones, around nine tenths seen once. The sample consisted of PBMCs. The receptor source for this set is a woman aged 18-35 years in good health and CMV-seronegative.

The chain has TRBV5-4 and TRBJ2-1, with 9 bases aligning to TRBD1. Trimming cost V 0 bases and J 6 bases; bases outside gene matches: 7. Germline V gives CDR1 SGHNT, CDR2 YYREEE (reference sequence). The CDR3 length is 16 residues. Written as DNA, the CDR3 is TGTGCCAGCAGCTTGGGACAAGGACAGGGGAGCAATGAGCAGTTCTTC. This encodes CASSLGQGQGSNEQFF.

CDR3 DNA sequence: TGTGCCAGCAGCCTGGACACGAACTCCTACGAGCAGTACTTC. Encoded protein: CASSLDTNSYEQYF. The chain combines TRBV14 with TRBJ2-7; tentatively, D is TRBD1 (5 bases). The ends were cut back, 4 bases at V and 0 bases at J, with 10 bases in the middle. Germline CDR1 reads SGHDN; CDR2 reads FVKESK. The CDR3 is 14 amino acids. The entire variable domain, with the rest obtained from reference TRBV14 and TRBJ2-7, is as follows: EAGVTQFPSHSVIEKGQTVTLRCDPISGHDNLYWYRRVMGKEIKFLLHFVKESKQDESGMPNNRFLAERTGGTYSTLKVQPAELEDSGVYFCASSLDTNSYEQYFGPGTRLTVT.

This chain connects TRBV2 to TRBJ1-4; 10 positions agree with TRBD1. This CDR3 comprises 14 residues. The V gene end was trimmed by 6 bases and the J gene end by 8 bases; junction bases not matched to a gene: 6. CDR1 SNHLY and CDR2 FYNNEI come from the germline V gene. CDR3 nucleotides: TGTGCCAGCAGGTGGGACAGGGGTAAAGAAAAACTGTTTTTT. It encodes CASRWDRGKEKLFF.

V usage is TRBV5-6 and J usage is TRBJ1-4, with TRBD1 as a possible D gene (6 bases). V was trimmed by 8 bases and J by 0 bases, leaving 17 bases between them. Germline V CDR1 and CDR2: SGHDT, YYEEEE. This CDR3 spans 16 amino acids. CDR3 DNA sequence: TGTGCCAGAGAGACAGGCCTACTTGCAACTAATGAAAAACTGTTTTTT. It codes for CARETGLLATNEKLFF.

The chain employs TRBV15 and TRBJ1-3; D might be TRBD1 (5 bases). CDR1 LNHNV and CDR2 YYDKDF come from the germline V gene (reference sequence). The V and J ends lost 3 bases and 6 bases respectively, with 18 bases between them. The CDR3 spans 16 residues. The CDR3 here is CATSSSGGNFANTIYF. The CDR3 DNA reads TGTGCCACCAGCAGTTCCGGGGGAAATTTCGCAAACACCATATATTTT.

The rearrangement links TRBV6-6 to TRBJ2-7; 7 nucleotides line up with TRBD2. This CDR3 spans 14 amino acids. Germline trimming cut 2 bases from V and 2 bases from J; bases unmatched to any gene: 3. Looked up from germline, CDR1 is MNHNY and CDR2 is SVGAGI (reference sequence). The CDR3 DNA sequence: TGTGCCAGCAGTTACGGGCTAGCGGCCTACGAGCAGTACTTC. It yields the protein CASSYGLAAYEQYF.

V is TRBV4-1 and J is TRBJ2-5, with a possible D match to TRBD1 (5 bases). V shed 5 bases and J shed 4 bases, with 17 bases lying between them. CDR3 size: 15 residues. Germline lookup yields CDR1 MGHRA and CDR2 YSYEKL. CDR3: CASSEVGLDPETQYF. CDR3 DNA sequence: TGCGCCAGCAGCGAAGTGGGGCTGGACCCAGAGACCCAGTACTTC.

V gene TRBV28 combines with J gene TRBJ2-1, with D perhaps matching TRBD2 (5 bases). V lost 8 bases and J 0 bases, leaving 8 bases between the germline ends. Germline-derived CDR1 and CDR2 are MDHEN and SYDVKM. This CDR3 spans 13 amino acids. The CDR3 DNA sequence: TGTGCCAGCCGGGAAAGCTCCTACAATGAGCAGTTCTTC. It encodes CASRESSYNEQFF.

V usage is TRBV7-9 and J usage is TRBJ2-1; 8 positions match TRBD2. This CDR3 region has 16 residues. Germline values: CDR1 SEHNR, CDR2 FQNEAQ (reference sequence). V was clipped by 1 base and J by 9 bases; unmatched bases: 11. The CDR3 reads CASSLVTSGSRGEQFF. CDR3 coding DNA: TGTGCCAGCAGCTTAGTGACCAGCGGGAGTCGCGGTGAGCAGTTCTTC. The full variable domain, completed using reference TRBV7-9 and TRBJ2-1, is DTGVSQNPRHKITKRGQNVTFRCDPISEHNRLYWYRQTLGQGPEFLTYFQNEAQLEKSRLLSDRFSAERPKGSFSTLEIQRTEQGDSAMYLCASSLVTSGSRGEQFFGPGTRLTVL.

CDR3 bases: TGTGCCAGTAGTACTACAGGGCCCTACGAGCAGTACTTC. Translating gives CASSTTGPYEQYF. This chain uses TRBV19 with TRBJ2-7; D is perhaps TRBD1 (6 bases). V was cut by 4 bases and J by 2 bases, with 9 bases left in between. CDR3 length equals 13 residues. The V gene's germline CDR1 is LNHDA and CDR2 SQIVND (reference sequence).

CDR3 sequence (DNA): TGTGCCAGCAGCCAGGCCTCTGGGGCCAACGTCCTGACTTTC. Translating it yields CASSQASGANVLTF. The chain combines TRBV14 with TRBJ2-6; D uncertain. Trimming removed 3 bases from V and 0 bases from J, with 3 bases in between. The germline V gene has CDR1 SGHDN and CDR2 FVKESK. This CDR3 is 14 amino acids long.

The chain combines TRBV9 with TRBJ2-1; possibly TRBD1 for D (5 bases). Trimming removed 2 bases from V and 5 bases from J, with 8 bases in between. Per the germline V gene, CDR1 is SGDLS and CDR2 is YYNGEE. The CDR3 runs to 13 residues. The CDR3 sequence: CASSVDRNNEQFF. DNA for the CDR3: TGTGCCAGCAGCGTTGACAGAAACAATGAGCAGTTCTTC.

This sequence joins TRBV5-1 and TRBJ2-1; TRBD2 aligns across 9 bases. The CDR3 is 16 residues long. V was clipped by 1 base and J by 9 bases; unmatched bases: 11. Per the germline V gene, CDR1 is SGHRS and CDR2 is YFSETQ. DNA for the CDR3: TGCGCCAGCAGCTTGAGTAGCGGGGGCCTAGTTCGTGAGCAGTTCTTC. This translates into CASSLSSGGLVREQFF.

The V and J genes are TRBV29-1 and TRBJ2-5; 11 positions match TRBD1. Trimming at V came to 7 bases and at J to 5 bases, leaving 9 bases not matched to a gene. Germline values: CDR1 SQVTM, CDR2 ANQGSEA. The CDR3 is 14 residues long. CDR3 coding DNA: TGCAGCGCGTGGCCGGGACAGGGGGTCGAGACCCAGTACTTC. Protein product: CSAWPGQGVETQYF. Full variable domain (missing parts from reference TRBV29-1 and TRBJ2-5): SAVISQKPSRDICQRGTSLTIQCQVDSQVTMMFWYRQQPGQSLTLIATANQGSEATYESGFVIDKFPISRPNLTFSTLTVSNMSPEDSSIYLCSAWPGQGVETQYFGPGTRLLVL.

This clone was detected a few times. The chain couples TRBV4-3 to TRBJ2-1; D not certain. Trimming cost V 4 bases and J 6 bases, with 22 bases left between them. The germline CDR1 and CDR2 sequences are LGHNA and YSLEER. The CDR3 has 17 residues. The CDR3 protein is CASSLRLEQPSINEQFF. The CDR3 nucleotides are TGCGCCAGCAGCCTTCGTTTGGAGCAGCCGAGCATCAATGAGCAGTTCTTC.

In regard to this clone: A junction boundary mismatches the germline segment, possibly from a read error. The chain joins TRBV7-7 to TRBJ2-2, with D possibly matching TRBD2 (5 bases). Germline CDR1 SSHAT, CDR2 FNYEAQ (reference sequence). CDR3 length: 15 amino acids. The CDR3 is CASSLNGVNTGELFF. The CDR3 DNA is TGTGCTAGCAGCTTAAACGGGGTTAACACCGGGGAGCTGTTTTTT.

The genes are TRBV6-1 and TRBJ1-5; no clear D. The CDR3 is 14 residues long. Germline CDR1 is MNHNS and CDR2 is SASEGT. Trimming stripped 7 bases from V and 0 bases from J, with 10 bases between. The CDR3 is CASNGLYSNQPQHF. The CDR3 bases are TGTGCCAGCAATGGACTTTATAGCAATCAGCCCCAGCATTTT.

The chain employs TRBV29-1 and TRBJ2-7, with 10 bases that match TRBD2. CDR1 and CDR2 from the germline V gene are SQVTM and ANQGSEA. The junction had 14 bases not matched to a gene; V was cut back by 2 bases and J by 7 bases. There are 16 residues in the CDR3. The CDR3: CSVELAGVGSYGEQYF. The DNA of the CDR3 is TGCAGCGTTGAACTAGCGGGAGTTGGCTCTTACGGGGAGCAGTACTTC.

The chain joins TRBV2 to TRBJ1-4; weak D call: TRBD1 (5 bases). The CDR3 runs 14 residues. Germline CDR1 is SNHLY and CDR2 is FYNNEI. Trimming shortened V by 3 bases and J by 2 bases, and 7 bases separated the two germline ends. CDR3 protein: CASSDWGTNEKLFF. CDR3 nucleotide sequence: TGTGCCAGCAGTGATTGGGGCACTAATGAAAAACTGTTTTTT.

This clone was detected only a few times. The rearrangement joins TRBV7-2 to TRBJ1-2, with 7 bases lining up with TRBD1. Per the germline V gene, CDR1 is SGHTA and CDR2 is FQGNSA. The ends lost 1 base at V and 7 bases at J; junction bases unmatched: 9. The CDR3 spans 15 residues. The CDR3 nucleotides read TGTGCCAGCAGCTTAGTGACAGGGTTTATCGGTGGCTACACCTTC. This codes for CASSLVTGFIGGYTF.

The rearrangement uses TRBV5-1 and TRBJ2-1; TRBD1 matches at 7 bases. The CDR3 consists of 12 residues. Trimming took 4 bases from V and 12 from J; bases not matched to a gene: 7. CDR1 and CDR2 (germline): SGHRS, YFSETQ. CDR3 amino acids: CASSPTGDWQFF. The CDR3, as DNA: TGCGCCAGCAGCCCAACAGGGGATTGGCAGTTCTTC.

This chain connects TRBV18 to TRBJ1-2, with D unresolved. The germline V gene has CDR1 KGHSH and CDR2 LQKENI. The V gene lost 3 bases and the J gene lost 0 bases, with 11 bases spanning the gap. There are 15 residues in the CDR3. The CDR3 region is CASSPRESTNYGYTF. The CDR3 region has the DNA TGTGCCAGCTCACCCCGGGAAAGCACTAACTATGGCTACACCTTC.

The chain combines TRBV19 with TRBJ2-1; D gene uncertain. The CDR3 has 17 amino acids. Germline V gene lookup returns CDR1 LNHDA and CDR2 SQIVND (reference sequence). V was shortened by 5 bases and J by 3 bases, with 20 bases between the two germline ends. CDR3 sequence reads: CASSVHLRPTGYNEQFF. As DNA, the CDR3 is TGTGCCAGTAGTGTTCATCTCCGCCCGACGGGCTACAATGAGCAGTTCTTC.